This T cell receptor (beta chain) was recorded in a study of technical replicates of blood from a handful of donors. Assay: immunoSEQ multiplex PCR; the TCRdb copy retains only in-frame clones and omits some. The sample yields around 81,000 clones, 90% to 96% seen once. V lost 3 bases to trimming and J lost 2 bases, with 8 bases between them. Germline CDR1 MNHEY, CDR2 SMNVEV (reference sequence). This CDR3 is built from 13 residues. The chain links TRBV27 to TRBJ2-7, with D perhaps TRBD2 (5 bases). The sequence was collected from a human donor in good health. Sequenced input: T cells isolated from PBMCs. CDR3 in amino acids: CASSFGSAYEQYF. For the CDR3, the DNA is TGTGCCAGCAGTTTCGGTAGCGCCTACGAGCAGTACTTC.